This TCR delta chain appears in the sequencing data of a study of DNA immune sequencing with unique molecular identifiers (dated by TCRdb to between 2020 and 2021). Regarding the complete study: Immunomagnetic cell separation was used to enrich gammadelta T cells from buffy coats, and the genomic DNA of the enriched gammadelta T cells was then sequenced. To compare enriched and non-enriched samples, 75 to 100 ng of enriched gammadelta T-cell DNA and about 1 ug of non-enriched PBMC DNA were sequenced. Fluorescence-activated cell sorting was used to enrich gammadelta T cells from the PBMC of about 11 healthy individuals. The study developed and validated an ultrasensitive DNA-based TRD repertoire sequencing method using PCR-introduced unique molecular identifiers. The method was checked using synthetic reference molecules and blood samples from healthy people. Healthy individuals were used as donors, and sorted peripheral blood gammadelta T cells were profiled from ten to eleven of these donors. Here is what the overall study found, with its caveats: Among clonotypes in healthy donors, the most frequent TRD rearrangement was TRDV2 paired with TRDJ1. The primer-based approach is unable to detect novel TRD sequences that the primers do not target. Variation in TRD repertoire diversity was observed between healthy donors, with several donors found to be highly oligoclonal, in that the top 5 clonotypes exceeded half of productive molecules.

The library came from multiplex PCR. A 32-plex assay amplified the genomic DNA, with primers for all 8 TRDV and 4 TRDJ genes spanning the CDR3. A 12-nucleotide UMI was added during 3 barcoding PCR cycles, followed by a second PCR with Illumina adapter primers. AMPure XP beads were used to purify the libraries, and library quality was checked on a Fragment Analyzer using the HS NGS Fragment kit. Sequencing was run on an Illumina MiniSeq mid-output kit with about 21% PhiX and 150 cycles of paired-end reads. On the authors' methods: MIGEC version 1.2.9 was used to process the reads, grouping reads by UMI and building error-corrected consensus sequences. Post-processing used modified VDJtools version 1.2.1 scripts and the tcR R package. Public reads were reanalyzed in TCRdb with CATT, and rows carrying the same DNA were merged afterwards. The V and J calls reflect TCRdb's pipeline rather than the authors' work. This sample comprises several thousand delta-chain clones, approximately 10% of them detected only once. The ten biggest clones cover roughly 50% of the sample.

From a lookup of the germline V gene, CDR1 and CDR2 are TSWWSYY and QGS. Reading from cysteine to phenylalanine, the CDR3 counts 18 amino acids. The CDR3 DNA has 54 bases and is translated from base 1. Here V drops 2 bases and J drops 4 bases, and the junction holds 12 bases not matched to any gene. As concerns this clone: Its antigen remains undetermined. Base qualities are not recorded, but no much larger clone differs from it by a single base.

Source material: gamma-delta T cells enriched from blood buffy coat, or unenriched PBMCs (not recorded which). The chain uses TRDV1 and TRDJ1, with 11 bases matching TRDD3. TCRdb leaves out the J gene; it was filled in here by matching the DNA to germline. The clonotype comes from a human donor in good health. The bases read TGTGCTCTTGGGGAAAAGTACTGGGGGATAGGGGGCGACGATAAACTCATCTTT. The translation is CALGEKYWGIGGDDKLIF.